This T cell receptor (beta chain) was recovered during a study of graft-versus-host responses after intestinal transplantation. About the research overall: Each transplant was multivisceral, liver-intestinal, or isolated intestinal.

Only in-frame clones appear in the TCRdb table, and some are missing; sequencing was by immunoSEQ multiplex PCR. The data hold thousands of clones, with approximately 71% observed a single time. Whole-study findings and limits: HvG clone declines early post-transplant were associated with peak circulating GvH levels. Ileal or blood samples showed some GvH clones first, and such clones were also found in recipient marrow.

Intraepithelial lymphocytes and lamina propria lymphocytes were released through processing of graft tissue. This clone has a single count. Its antigen is currently unknown. At the DNA level, this CDR3 is encoded by other sequences in the same sample as well. CDR3 size: 15 residues. The V segment lost 9 bases and the J segment 0 bases; nucleotides outside the gene matches: 8. Germline V gene data show CDR1 as MNHNS and CDR2 as SASEGT. The sequences come from ileum tissue, collected around 50 days after transplant. The chain combines TRBV6-1 with TRBJ2-3; 8 bases align to TRBD2. This TCR derives from a human patient who received an intestinal transplant, so some T cells may come from the graft donor. The CDR3 sequence: CARGGAGGSTDTQYF. The CDR3 bases are TGTGCCAGGGGGGGCGCGGGGGGTAGCACAGATACGCAGTATTTT.